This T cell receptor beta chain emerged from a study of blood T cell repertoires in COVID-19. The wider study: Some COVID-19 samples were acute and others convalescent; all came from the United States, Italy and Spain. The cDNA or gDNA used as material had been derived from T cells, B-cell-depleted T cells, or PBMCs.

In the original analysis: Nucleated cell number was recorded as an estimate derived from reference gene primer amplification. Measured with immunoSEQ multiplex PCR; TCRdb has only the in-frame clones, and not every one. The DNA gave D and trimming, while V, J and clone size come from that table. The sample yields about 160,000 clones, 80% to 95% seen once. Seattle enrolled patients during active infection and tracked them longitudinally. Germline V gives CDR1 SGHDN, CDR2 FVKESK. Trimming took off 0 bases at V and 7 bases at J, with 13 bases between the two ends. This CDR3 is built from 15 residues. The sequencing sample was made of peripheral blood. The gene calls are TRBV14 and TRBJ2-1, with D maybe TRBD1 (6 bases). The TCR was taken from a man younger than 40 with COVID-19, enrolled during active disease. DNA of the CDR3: TGTGCCAGCAGCCAAGATAGGGCAGGGGTAAATGAGCAGTTCTTC. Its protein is CASSQDRAGVNEQFF.